The 29 T cell receptor beta chains listed next were all sequenced from one sample in a study of cytomegalovirus exposure and HLA in healthy donors. The PCR ran on 60 Vbeta and 13 Jbeta primers. TCRdb's copy holds only in-frame clones and misses some; the assay was immunoSEQ multiplex PCR. This sample has some 150,000 clones, with 60% to 80% found just once. The sample comprised PBMCs. Receptor source: a man aged 45-60 years in good health and CMV-seropositive.

This chain joins TRBV7-2 and TRBJ1-2; no clear D gene. There are 15 residues in the CDR3. Germline assignment: CDR1 SGHTA and CDR2 FQGNSA. The V gene lost 2 bases and the J gene lost 4 bases, with 14 bases spanning the gap. CDR3 loop: CASSLRIVASYGYTF. For the CDR3, the DNA is TGTGCCAGCAGCTTAAGGATAGTAGCGTCCTATGGCTACACCTTC.

The rearrangement uses TRBV27 and TRBJ1-6, with D perhaps matching TRBD1 (5 bases). The CDR3 sequence is 15 residues long. With 4 bases removed from V and 10 bases from J, the gap between germline ends came to 17 bases. Germline V CDR1 and CDR2: MNHEY, SMNVEV (reference sequence). As DNA, the CDR3 is TGTGCCAGCAGTTCGCAGGGAGGGATACGGTCACCCCTCCACTTT. Its translation is CASSSQGGIRSPLHF.

The chain links TRBV25-1 to TRBJ1-1; TRBD1 aligns across 9 bases. Trimming took 3 bases from V and 3 from J; bases not matched to a gene: 5. Germline values: CDR1 MGHDK, CDR2 SYGVNS. The CDR3 contains 15 residues. This chain's CDR3 is CASSDPTGGDTEAFF. CDR3 coding DNA: TGTGCCAGCAGTGACCCGACAGGGGGAGACACTGAAGCTTTCTTT.

The chain has TRBV7-3 and TRBJ2-1; D might be TRBD2 (5 bases). The CDR3 contains 16 residues. Trimming pared 4 bases from V and 4 bases from J, leaving 17 bases between. Germline V gives CDR1 SGHTA, CDR2 FQGTGA. The CDR3 nucleotides read TGTGCCAGCAGCTCAGCCGCGGGCGGGCTTTACAATGAGCAGTTCTTC. Protein sequence: CASSSAAGGLYNEQFF.

The chain uses TRBV4-1 and TRBJ1-5, with D perhaps matching TRBD1 (6 bases). Per the germline V gene, CDR1 is MGHRA and CDR2 is YSYEKL. The V gene lost 0 bases and the J gene lost 4 bases, with 13 bases spanning the gap. The CDR3 length is 16 residues. The CDR3 sequence: CASSQDQGSGNQPQHF. The CDR3 DNA reads TGCGCCAGCAGCCAAGATCAGGGGTCGGGGAATCAGCCCCAGCATTTT.

The chain links TRBV19 to TRBJ1-2, with unresolved D. The CDR3 runs to 14 residues. Trimming removed 3 bases at V and 3 bases at J, with 11 bases between. Germline V gene lookup returns CDR1 LNHDA and CDR2 SQIVND (reference sequence). The CDR3 here is CASSISGFDYGYTF. CDR3 in DNA: TGTGCCAGTAGTATCTCGGGGTTCGACTATGGCTACACCTTC.

The V and J genes are TRBV7-2 and TRBJ1-1, with 8 positions matching TRBD1. V lost 5 bases to trimming and J lost 3 bases; unmatched junction nucleotides: 8. CDR1 SGHTA and CDR2 FQGNSA come from the germline V gene. The CDR3 has 15 residues. CDR3 DNA: TGTGCCAGCAGCCACCCGGGACAGGCGGACACTGAAGCTTTCTTT. It translates to CASSHPGQADTEAFF.

The V call is TRBV6-1, the J call TRBJ2-4; 9 bases agree with TRBD2. The V gene end was trimmed by 1 base and the J gene end by 1 base; junction bases not matched to a gene: 5. CDR1 is MNHNS, CDR2 SASEGT, per germline. The CDR3 spans 17 residues. The CDR3 nucleotides read TGTGCCAGCAGTGAAGTGGCGGGGGGGCCGGCCAAAAACATTCAGTACTTC. Encoded protein: CASSEVAGGPAKNIQYF.

This clone was seen only a few times. The chain joins TRBV2 to TRBJ2-2; the match to TRBD1 covers 9 bases. The J segment lost 0 bases and the V segment lost 5 bases, leaving 4 bases of the junction unmatched. CDR3 length: 16 residues. Germline values: CDR1 SNHLY, CDR2 FYNNEI. CDR3 coding DNA: TGTGCCAGCAGTCGGGACAGGGCTTCGAACACCGGGGAGCTGTTTTTT. This gives the protein CASSRDRASNTGELFF.

The chain has TRBV5-1 and TRBJ2-1; TRBD1 might be the D (5 bases). The CDR3 contains 16 residues. The V gene's germline CDR1 is SGHRS and CDR2 YFSETQ. V was clipped by 0 bases and J by 4 bases, with 14 bases between them. The DNA of the CDR3 is TGCGCCAGCAGCTTGGGGGGCCAGCCTCAGTACAATGAGCAGTTCTTC. Protein product: CASSLGGQPQYNEQFF.

The V call is TRBV18, the J call TRBJ2-1; TRBD2 aligns across 8 bases. The germline V gene has CDR1 KGHSH and CDR2 LQKENI. The CDR3 runs to 17 residues. The trim removed 1 base at V and 7 bases at J, leaving 12 bases unmatched. The CDR3 is CASSPQWSGGITNEQFF. CDR3 sequence (DNA): TGTGCCAGCTCACCACAATGGAGCGGGGGCATTACGAATGAGCAGTTCTTC.

The J gene is TRBJ2-2, the V gene TRBV5-4, with 7 bases lining up with TRBD1. Losses at the gene ends were 4 bases for V and 6 bases for J; bases not matched to a gene: 3. From germline, CDR1 is SGHNT and CDR2 YYREEE (reference sequence). The CDR3 contains 13 residues. CDR3 loop: CASSPQGSGELFF. For the CDR3, the DNA is TGTGCCAGCAGCCCACAGGGGTCCGGGGAGCTGTTTTTT.

This clone was seen just once. The rearrangement uses TRBV18 and TRBJ1-1, with D possibly matching TRBD1 (6 bases). The V gene lost 6 bases and the J gene lost 0 bases, with 14 bases spanning the gap. From germline, CDR1 is KGHSH and CDR2 LQKENI. This CDR3 is built from 15 residues. CDR3 region: CASSLGQPMNTEAFF. The CDR3 DNA reads TGTGCCAGCTCCCTCGGACAGCCTATGAACACTGAAGCTTTCTTT.

V and J are TRBV9 and TRBJ2-2, with 7 bases that match TRBD1. Germline V gene data show CDR1 as SGDLS and CDR2 as YYNGEE. This CDR3 comprises 16 residues. J was trimmed by 4 bases and V by 4 bases; bases with no gene match: 10. The CDR3: CASSSPDRVGTGELFF. The DNA for the CDR3 is TGTGCCAGCAGCTCCCCCGACAGGGTGGGCACCGGGGAGCTGTTTTTT. Full variable domain (remainder filled in from reference TRBV9 and TRBJ2-2): DSGVTQTPKHLITATGQRVTLRCSPRSGDLSVYWYQQSLDQGLQFLIQYYNGEERAKGNILERFSAQQFPDLHSELNLSSLELGDSALYFCASSSPDRVGTGELFFGEGSRLTVL.

The chain carries TRBV15 and TRBJ2-1; the D is unclear. Per the germline V gene, CDR1 is LNHNV and CDR2 is YYDKDF (reference sequence). V lost 1 base and J lost 4, with 8 bases in between. The CDR3 totals 14 residues. CDR3 nucleotides: TGTGCCACCAGCAGAGGGTCGGAGTACAATGAGCAGTTCTTC. This codes for CATSRGSEYNEQFF. Full variable domain (remainder filled in from reference TRBV15 and TRBJ2-1): DAMVIQNPRYQVTQFGKPVTLSCSQTLNHNVMYWYQQKSSQAPKLLFHYYDKDFNNEADTPDNFQSRRPNTSFCFLDIRSPGLGDTAMYLCATSRGSEYNEQFFGPGTRLTVL.

This sequence joins TRBV29-1 and TRBJ1-1; D unresolved. Per germline, CDR1 SQVTM and CDR2 ANQGSEA. The V gene lost 7 bases and the J gene lost 0 bases, with 9 bases spanning the gap. The CDR3 extends over 12 amino acids. CDR3 residues: CSGDGLNTEAFF. The DNA of the CDR3 is TGCAGCGGAGACGGGTTGAACACTGAAGCTTTCTTT.

This rearrangement joins TRBV7-2 to TRBJ2-2, with 9 bases lining up with TRBD1. V was clipped by 0 bases and J by 4 bases; unmatched bases: 6. This CDR3 is 17 amino acids long. The V gene's germline CDR1 is SGHTA and CDR2 FQGNSA. CDR3 in amino acids: CASSLAQGARFTGELFF. CDR3 nucleotides: TGTGCCAGCAGCTTAGCACAGGGGGCGCGTTTCACCGGGGAGCTGTTTTTT.

The chain uses TRBV7-8 and TRBJ1-1; TRBD1 matches 8 bases. Trimming took 2 bases from V and 4 from J; bases not matched to a gene: 15. The germline gives CDR1 SGHVS, CDR2 FQNEAQ. The CDR3 is 18 amino acids. In DNA form, the CDR3 reads TGTGCCAGCAGCTTAAAGGACAGGGTGTTATTCCCGGGCACTGAAGCTTTCTTT. Encoded protein: CASSLKDRVLFPGTEAFF.

This rearrangement joins TRBV4-3 to TRBJ2-1; 7 nucleotides line up with TRBD2. Trimming took 4 bases from V and 8 from J; bases not matched to a gene: 8. The CDR3 covers 14 residues. Germline V gene sequence: CDR1 LGHNA, CDR2 YSLEER. DNA for the CDR3: TGCGCCAGCAGCCGGGGGGAGGGCCGGTATGAGCAGTTCTTC. This codes for CASSRGEGRYEQFF.

The chain uses TRBV9 and TRBJ1-1, with a tentative D call TRBD1 (6 bases). Trimming removed 2 bases at V and 5 bases at J, with 10 bases between. From germline, CDR1 is SGDLS and CDR2 YYNGEE. The CDR3 sequence is 13 residues long. The chain's CDR3 is CASSVSTGTEAFF. CDR3 in DNA: TGTGCCAGCAGCGTCTCCACAGGGACTGAAGCTTTCTTT. Based on the CDR3 plus reference TRBV9 and TRBJ1-1, the full variable domain is DSGVTQTPKHLITATGQRVTLRCSPRSGDLSVYWYQQSLDQGLQFLIQYYNGEERAKGNILERFSAQQFPDLHSELNLSSLELGDSALYFCASSVSTGTEAFFGQGTRLTVV.

V and J are TRBV7-6 and TRBJ2-2; 7 bases map to TRBD1. V lost 5 bases, J lost 1 base, and 4 bases stayed unmatched. The CDR3 spans 15 residues. From germline, CDR1 is SGHVS and CDR2 FNYEAQ. CDR3 DNA: TGTGCCAGCAGCCCCGGGACAGTGAACACCGGGGAGCTGTTTTTT. Translating gives CASSPGTVNTGELFF.

The chain joins TRBV18 to TRBJ2-5, with TRBD1 identical over 10 bases. J lost 1 base, V lost 4 bases, and 0 bases had no gene match. This CDR3 comprises 14 residues. Germline loops: CDR1 KGHSH, CDR2 LQKENI. The CDR3 protein is CASSRQGAQETQYF. The CDR3 region has the DNA TGTGCCAGCTCACGACAGGGGGCCCAAGAGACCCAGTACTTC.

V is TRBV6-6 and J is TRBJ2-1; 9 nucleotides line up with TRBD2. Germline lookup yields CDR1 MNHNY and CDR2 SVGAGI (reference sequence). V lost 6 bases and J lost 6; bases outside the gene matches: 9. CDR3 length equals 15 residues. The CDR3 region has the DNA TGTGCCAGCAGACCCCCCTCAGCGGGGGGCAATGAGCAGTTCTTC. Translated, it gives CASRPPSAGGNEQFF.

The CDR3 sequence is CASSFGGRRWETQYF. The CDR3 DNA reads as TGTGCCAGCAGTTTCGGCGGGAGACGGTGGGAGACCCAGTACTTC. V is TRBV27 and J is TRBJ2-5; TRBD2 matches 7 bases. V lost 3 bases, J lost 5 bases, and 9 bases stayed unmatched. The CDR3 runs to 15 residues. Germline lookup yields CDR1 MNHEY and CDR2 SMNVEV (reference sequence).

This chain joins TRBV6-1 and TRBJ2-4, with 12 bases fitting TRBD2. This CDR3 has 16 amino acids. V lost 3 bases to trimming and J lost 9 bases; unmatched junction nucleotides: 9. Looked up from germline, CDR1 is MNHNS and CDR2 is SASEGT. The CDR3, as DNA: TGTGCCAGCAGTGAGGGACTAGCGGGCGGTAGGGCCATTCAGTACTTC. Protein product: CASSEGLAGGRAIQYF.

The chain recombines TRBV6-6 with TRBJ1-5, with TRBD1 as a possible D gene (5 bases). Germline CDR1 is MNHNY and CDR2 is SVGAGI (reference sequence). The CDR3 sequence is 15 residues long. Between the trimmed V and J ends, which lost 2 bases and 4 bases, there was a span of 12 bases. CDR3 sequence: CASSYEGVGNQPQHF. The CDR3 DNA is TGTGCCAGCAGTTACGAAGGGGTTGGAAATCAGCCCCAGCATTTT.

The count of this clone is one. Mismatch with germline at one junction end may stem from a read error. The rearrangement uses TRBV5-4 and TRBJ1-4; the D gene is possibly TRBD1 (6 bases). Germline V gene data show CDR1 as SGHNT and CDR2 as YYREEE (reference sequence). This CDR3 has 15 residues. CDR3: CASSIRTATNERLFF. Here the CDR3 DNA reads TGTGCCAGCAGCATACGGACAGCAACTAATGAAAGACTGTTTTTT.

This clone was recorded a few times. V is TRBV19 and J is TRBJ1-1; D is unresolved. The V gene lost 3 bases and the J gene lost 6 bases, with 17 bases spanning the gap. Germline values: CDR1 LNHDA, CDR2 SQIVND (reference sequence). The CDR3 has 15 amino acids. The DNA for the CDR3 is TGTGCCAGTAGTATTGGCAGTCTCAGTTTACCTGAAGCTTTCTTT. This translates into CASSIGSLSLPEAFF.

Only a few counts were recorded for this clone. The chain joins TRBV30 to TRBJ1-4, with D hard to call. This CDR3 has 15 amino acids. Germline V CDR1 and CDR2: GTSNPN, SVGIG (reference sequence). The V end lost 8 bases, the J end lost 8 bases, and 24 bases lay between the germline ends. The CDR3 loop reads CARVSIKRWSEKLFF. The CDR3 DNA reads TGTGCCCGGGTCTCTATTAAACGGTGGAGCGAAAAACTGTTTTTT.